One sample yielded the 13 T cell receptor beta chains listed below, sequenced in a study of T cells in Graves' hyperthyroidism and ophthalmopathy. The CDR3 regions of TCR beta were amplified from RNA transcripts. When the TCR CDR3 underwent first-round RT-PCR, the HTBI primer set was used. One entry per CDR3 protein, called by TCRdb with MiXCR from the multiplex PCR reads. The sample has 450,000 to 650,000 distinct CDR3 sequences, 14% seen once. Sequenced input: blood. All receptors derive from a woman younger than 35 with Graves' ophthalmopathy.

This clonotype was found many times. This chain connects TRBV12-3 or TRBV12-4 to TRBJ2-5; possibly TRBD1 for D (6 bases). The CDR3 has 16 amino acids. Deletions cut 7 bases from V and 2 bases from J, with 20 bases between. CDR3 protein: CASTLSEWGPQETQYF. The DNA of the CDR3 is TGTGCCAGCACCCTTTCTGAGTGGGGGCCGCAAGAGACCCAGTACTTC.

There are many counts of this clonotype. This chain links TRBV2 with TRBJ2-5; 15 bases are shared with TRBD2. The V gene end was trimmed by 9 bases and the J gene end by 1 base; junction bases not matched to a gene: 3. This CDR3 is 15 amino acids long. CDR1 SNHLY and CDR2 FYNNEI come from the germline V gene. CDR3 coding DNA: TGTGCCAGAGGGACTAGCGGGAGGATCCAAGAGACCCAGTACTTC. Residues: CARGTSGRIQETQYF.

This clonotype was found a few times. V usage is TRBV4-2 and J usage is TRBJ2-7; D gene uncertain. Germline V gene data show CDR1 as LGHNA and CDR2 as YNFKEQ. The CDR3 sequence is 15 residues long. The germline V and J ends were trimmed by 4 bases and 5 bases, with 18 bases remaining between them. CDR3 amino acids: CASSLTGPLRHEQYF. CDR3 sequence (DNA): TGTGCCAGCAGCCTAACCGGGCCCCTACGCCACGAGCAGTACTTC.

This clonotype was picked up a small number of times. The CDR3 DNA reads as TGCGCCAGCAGCTGGGGACAGGGCGGAGAGACCCAGTACTTC. It is translated as CASSWGQGGETQYF. The chain recombines TRBV5-1 with TRBJ2-5; TRBD1 agrees at 9 bases. Trimming took 3 bases from V and 4 from J; bases not matched to a gene: 4. Looked up from germline, CDR1 is SGHRS and CDR2 is YFSETQ. This CDR3 has 14 residues.

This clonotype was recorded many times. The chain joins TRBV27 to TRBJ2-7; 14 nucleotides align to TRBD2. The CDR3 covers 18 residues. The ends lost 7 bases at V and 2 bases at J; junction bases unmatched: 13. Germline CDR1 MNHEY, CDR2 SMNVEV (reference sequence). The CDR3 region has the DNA TGTGCCAGCATCGAAACGGGACTAGCGGGAGAGTCGGCCTACGAGCAGTACTTC. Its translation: CASIETGLAGESAYEQYF.

The CDR3 DNA is TGTGCCTGGAATCCGGGGGACAGGAATTCACCCCTCCACTTT. Translating gives CAWNPGDRNSPLHF. This chain uses TRBV30 with TRBJ1-6; the match to TRBD1 covers 8 bases. Trimming removed 4 bases from V and 7 bases from J; junction bases left unmatched: 6. CDR1 is GTSNPN, CDR2 SVGIG, per germline (reference sequence). The CDR3 sequence is 14 residues long.

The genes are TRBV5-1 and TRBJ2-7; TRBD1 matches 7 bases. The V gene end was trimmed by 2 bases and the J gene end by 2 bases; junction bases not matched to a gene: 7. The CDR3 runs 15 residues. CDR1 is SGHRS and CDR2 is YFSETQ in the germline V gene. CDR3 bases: TGCGCCAGCAGCTTTTTCCGGACAGGCCCCTACGAGCAGTACTTC. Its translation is CASSFFRTGPYEQYF.

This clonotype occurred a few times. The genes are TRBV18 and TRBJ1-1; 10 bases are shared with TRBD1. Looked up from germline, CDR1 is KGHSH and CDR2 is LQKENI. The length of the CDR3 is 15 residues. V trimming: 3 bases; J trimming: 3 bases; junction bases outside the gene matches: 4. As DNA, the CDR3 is TGTGCCAGCTCACCCGAGACAGGGGGCCACACTGAAGCTTTCTTT. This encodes CASSPETGGHTEAFF.

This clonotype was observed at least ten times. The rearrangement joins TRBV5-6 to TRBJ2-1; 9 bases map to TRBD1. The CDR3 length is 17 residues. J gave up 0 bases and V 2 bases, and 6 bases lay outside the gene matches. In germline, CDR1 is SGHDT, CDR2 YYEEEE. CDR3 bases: TGTGCCAGCAGCTTTCCCGGACAGGGGCCCTCCTACAATGAGCAGTTCTTC. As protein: CASSFPGQGPSYNEQFF.

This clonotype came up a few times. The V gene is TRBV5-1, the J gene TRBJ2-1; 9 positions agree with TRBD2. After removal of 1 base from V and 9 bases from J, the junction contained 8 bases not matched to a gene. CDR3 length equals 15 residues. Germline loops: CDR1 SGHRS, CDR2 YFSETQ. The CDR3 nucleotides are TGCGCCAGCAGCTTGTGGGTAGCGGGAGAAGGTGAGCAGTTCTTC. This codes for CASSLWVAGEGEQFF.

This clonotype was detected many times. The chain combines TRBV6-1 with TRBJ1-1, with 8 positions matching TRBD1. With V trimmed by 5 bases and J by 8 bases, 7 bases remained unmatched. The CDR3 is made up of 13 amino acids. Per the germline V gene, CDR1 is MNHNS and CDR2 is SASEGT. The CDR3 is CASSYTTGGEAFF. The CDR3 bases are TGTGCCAGCAGTTATACTACAGGGGGGGAAGCTTTCTTT.

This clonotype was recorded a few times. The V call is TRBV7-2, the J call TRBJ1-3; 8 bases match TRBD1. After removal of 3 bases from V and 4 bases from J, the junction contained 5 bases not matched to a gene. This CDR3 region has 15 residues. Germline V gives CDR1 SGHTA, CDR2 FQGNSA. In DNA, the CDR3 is TGTGCCAGCAGCTTTCCGACAGGGGACGGAAACACCATATATTTT. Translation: CASSFPTGDGNTIYF.

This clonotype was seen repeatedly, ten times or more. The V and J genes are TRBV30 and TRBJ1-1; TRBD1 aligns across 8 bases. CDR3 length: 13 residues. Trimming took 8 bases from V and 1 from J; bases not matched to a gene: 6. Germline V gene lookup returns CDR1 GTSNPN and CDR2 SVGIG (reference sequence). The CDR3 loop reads CAERTGTNTEAFF. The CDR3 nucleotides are TGTGCCGAACGGACAGGGACGAACACTGAAGCTTTCTTT.